This is a list of T cell receptor beta chains from one sample in a study of blood T cell repertoires in COVID-19. The assay was immunoSEQ multiplex PCR, and TCRdb's table has in-frame clones only and misses some. The table records a few hundred thousand clones, more than 75% of them present only once. The specimen was peripheral blood. The receptors derive from a man aged 60 to 69 who had recovered from COVID-19. The CDR3 runs from the conserved cysteine through the conserved F or W. The D gene is left open where the match is weak. Size tells how often a clone was seen (once, few, many) or the class of an expanded clone, and some rows leave it out.

j_call v_call d_call clone_size cdr3_aa cdr3_nt
TRBJ2-7 TRBV25-1 NA NA CASGEGEQYF TGTGCCAGCGGAGAGGGCGAGCAGTACTTC
TRBJ2-7 TRBV19 TRBD2 NA CASSIGSGSSYEQYF TGTGCCAGTAGTATCGGTAGCGGGAGCTCCTACGAGCAGTACTTC
TRBJ1-2 TRBV30 NA NA CAWKYDRSKGSSNYGYTF TGTGCCTGGAAGTACGACAGGTCCAAGGGATCTTCTAACTATGGCTACACCTTC
TRBJ1-1 TRBV9 NA NA CASGQGRQTEAFF TGTGCCAGCGGGCAGGGGCGGCAGACTGAAGCTTTCTTT
TRBJ1-4 TRBV4-2 TRBD1 NA CASSQTTGQEKLFF TGTGCCAGCAGCCAAACCACGGGACAGGAAAAACTGTTTTTT
TRBJ2-1 TRBV2 TRBD2 NA CASSHPLGLAKTYNEQFF TGTGCCAGCAGCCACCCCCTCGGACTAGCGAAAACCTACAATGAGCAGTTCTTC
TRBJ1-1 TRBV6-4 NA NA CASSTSGNTEAFF TGTGCCAGCAGTACCAGCGGGAACACTGAAGCTTTCTTT
TRBJ1-2 TRBV12-5 TRBD1 NA CASGLQTGMNGYTF TGTGCTAGTGGGCTCCAGACAGGGATGAATGGCTACACCTTC
TRBJ2-1 TRBV5-1 TRBD2 NA CASSLGASGNEQFF TGCGCCAGCAGCTTGGGGGCTAGCGGGAATGAGCAGTTCTTC
TRBJ1-2 TRBV6-1 TRBD1 NA CASSEGTGGYGYTF TGTGCCAGCAGTGAAGGCACAGGGGGCTATGGCTACACCTTC
TRBJ2-1 TRBV7-2 TRBD2 few CASSPSASGVRGEQFF TGTGCCAGCAGCCCCTCGGCTAGCGGGGTTCGAGGTGAGCAGTTCTTC
TRBJ2-1 TRBV20-1 NA NA CSASGEASSYNEQFF TGCAGTGCTAGTGGGGAGGCCAGCTCCTACAATGAGCAGTTCTTC
TRBJ2-2 TRBV5-1 NA NA CASSLSGTNTGELFF TGCGCCAGCAGCTTGTCGGGGACGAACACCGGGGAGCTGTTTTTT
TRBJ2-3 TRBV7-8 TRBD1 NA CASSPGARTGPDTQYF TGTGCCAGCAGCCCAGGGGCTAGGACAGGGCCAGATACGCAGTATTTT
TRBJ2-2 TRBV30 NA once CAWSPSSLRTGELFF TGTGCCTGGAGCCCCAGTTCCCTTCGCACCGGGGAGCTGTTTTTT
TRBJ2-3 TRBV7-3 TRBD2 NA CASSPGTSGRTDTQYF TGTGCCAGCAGCCCAGGGACTAGCGGGAGGACAGATACGCAGTATTTT